The rows below give T cell receptor beta chains drawn from one sample of a study of blood T cell repertoires in COVID-19. Using immunoSEQ multiplex PCR, the repertoire was profiled, and TCRdb retains in-frame clones only, with some absent. The table lists roughly 350,000 clones, 87% of them singletons. The sample comprised peripheral blood. The receptors were sampled from a woman aged 25 to 39 with COVID-19, enrolled during active disease. Both conserved end residues are part of each CDR3. A D gene is named only where the DNA matches it firmly. Some rows mark clone size as missing; the rest say once, few, many or name a class of expanded clone.

cdr3_aa cdr3_nt v_call d_call clone_size j_call
CASSQEGIGQGSSYEQYF TGTGCCAGCAGCCAAGAAGGGATCGGACAGGGGAGCTCGTACGAGCAGTACTTC TRBV4-2 TRBD1 NA TRBJ2-7
CASSQRLAGEQFF TGTGCCAGCAGCCAACGGCTAGCGGGTGAGCAGTTCTTC TRBV3-1/TRBV3-2 TRBD2 few TRBJ2-1
CASSPRGGYEQYF TGCGCCAGCAGCCCCAGGGGCGGTTACGAGCAGTACTTC TRBV5-1 NA NA TRBJ2-7
CASSLSGLAGGEQFF TGTGCCAGCAGCTTAAGCGGACTAGCGGGAGGGGAGCAGTTCTTC TRBV7-9 TRBD2 NA TRBJ2-1
CASSSPHRGFSYEQYF TGTGCCAGCAGTTCCCCCCACAGGGGTTTCTCCTACGAGCAGTACTTC TRBV11-2 TRBD1 NA TRBJ2-7
CASSLGPSGGDTQYF TGTGCCAGCAGCTTGGGGCCCTCGGGGGGAGATACGCAGTATTTT TRBV5-8 TRBD2 NA TRBJ2-3
CASSIPGKGANVLTF TGTGCCAGCAGCATTCCAGGGAAAGGGGCCAACGTCCTGACTTTC TRBV7-9 NA NA TRBJ2-6
CASSRTGARNQPQHF TGCGCCAGCAGCCGCACAGGGGCCCGCAATCAGCCCCAGCATTTT TRBV5-1 TRBD1 NA TRBJ1-5
CASSLAGTLQPQHF TGTGCCAGCAGCTTGGCCGGGACACTCCAGCCCCAGCATTTT TRBV5-6 NA once TRBJ1-5
CARSTRRGLRPQHF TGTGCCAGAAGCACCCGGAGGGGGCTTAGGCCCCAGCATTTT TRBV5-3 TRBD1 NA TRBJ1-5
CASIWTDLNNEQFF TGTGCCAGCATCTGGACAGATCTGAACAATGAGCAGTTCTTC TRBV11-2 NA NA TRBJ2-1
CASSISLVSSTEAFF TGTGCCAGTAGTATATCTTTGGTGAGCTCCACTGAAGCTTTCTTT TRBV19 NA NA TRBJ1-1
CASSGAIRETQYF TGTGCCAGCTCGGGGGCCATCCGGGAGACCCAGTACTTC TRBV18 NA once TRBJ2-5
CSVGVSGNTIYF TGCAGCGTTGGAGTTTCTGGAAACACCATATATTTT TRBV29-1 NA NA TRBJ1-3
CASSEALGDNSPLHF TGTGCCAGCAGTGAAGCGCTCGGGGATAATTCACCCCTCCACTTT TRBV2 NA NA TRBJ1-6
CASRTNDEKLFF TGTGCCAGCAGAACTAATGATGAAAAACTGTTTTTT TRBV28 NA NA TRBJ1-4